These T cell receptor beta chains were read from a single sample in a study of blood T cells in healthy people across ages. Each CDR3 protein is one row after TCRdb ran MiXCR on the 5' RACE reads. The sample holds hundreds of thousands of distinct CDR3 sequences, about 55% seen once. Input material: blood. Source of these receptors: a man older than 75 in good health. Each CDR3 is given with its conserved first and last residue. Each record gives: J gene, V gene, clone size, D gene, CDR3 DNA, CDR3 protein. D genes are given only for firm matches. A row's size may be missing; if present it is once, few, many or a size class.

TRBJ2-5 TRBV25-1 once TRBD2 TGTGCCAGCAGTGAAGGCGGGACTAGCGCCCTGTGGGGCCAAGAGACCCAGTACTTC CASSEGGTSALWGQETQYF
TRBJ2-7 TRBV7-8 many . TGTGCCAGCAGCTCAGGACAGCCCTACGAGCAGTACTTC CASSSGQPYEQYF
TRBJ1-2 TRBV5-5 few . TGTGCCAGCAGCTTGCGGCACCAAAACTACACCTTC CASSLRHQNYTF
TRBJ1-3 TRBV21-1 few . TGTGCCAGCATTGAGGGGGGTTCTGGAAACACCATATATTTT CASIEGGSGNTIYF
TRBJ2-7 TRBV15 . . TGTGCCACCAGCAGAGATCATGGCTACGAGCAGTACTTC CATSRDHGYEQYF
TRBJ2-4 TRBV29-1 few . TGCAGCGTTGGGGGGCTAGGGAACATTCAGTACTTC CSVGGLGNIQYF
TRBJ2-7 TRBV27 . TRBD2 TGTGCCAGCAGTTCCGCGGGAGGTAGTCGTTACGAGCAGTACTTC CASSSAGGSRYEQYF
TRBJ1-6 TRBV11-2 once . TGTGCCAGCAGCTTGGGGAGCTCCTATAATTCACCCCTCCACTTT CASSLGSSYNSPLHF
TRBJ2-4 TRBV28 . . TGTGCCAGCAGTTTTAGGCCGGTGGAGCAGTACTTC CASSFRPVEQYF
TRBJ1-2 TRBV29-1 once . TGCAGCGCCGGAGGGGGGACTCACCTGGGGGGCTACACCTTC CSAGGGTHLGGYTF
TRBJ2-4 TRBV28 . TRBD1 TGTGCCAGCAGCCGACAGGGTTTAGTAGCCAAAAACATTCAGTACTTC CASSRQGLVAKNIQYF
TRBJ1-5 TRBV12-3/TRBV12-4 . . TGTGCCAGCAGTAAGGAATTAGGTAGGGGCAATCAGCCCCAGCATTTT CASSKELGRGNQPQHF
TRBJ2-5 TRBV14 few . TGTGCCAGCAGCCACTCCCGCTTACAAGAGACCCAGTACTTC CASSHSRLQETQYF
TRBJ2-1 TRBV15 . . TGTGCCACCAGCAGAGGGTCGGTAGGATACAATGAGCAGTTCTTC CATSRGSVGYNEQFF
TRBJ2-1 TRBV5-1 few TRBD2 TGCGCCAGCCGAACCGGGACTAGCGCTTCCAATGAGCAGTTCTTC CASRTGTSASNEQFF
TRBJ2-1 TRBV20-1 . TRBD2 TGCAGTGCCATCTCGTCTAGCGGCCGAGCCTACAATGAGCAATTCTTC CSAISSSGRAYNEQFF
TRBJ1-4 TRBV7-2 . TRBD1 TGTGCCAGCAGCCCTCGGGACAGGTCTAATGAAAAACTGTTTTTT CASSPRDRSNEKLFF
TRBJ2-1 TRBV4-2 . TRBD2 TGTGCCAGCAGCCAAGATAGAGGGACTAGCAACTACAATGAGCAGTTCTTC CASSQDRGTSNYNEQFF
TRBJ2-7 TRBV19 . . TGTGCCAGTAGTATAGCTGGACACCCGAGCTCCTACGAGCAGTACTTC CASSIAGHPSSYEQYF
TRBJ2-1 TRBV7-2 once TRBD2 TGTGCCAGCAGCTCATTAGGGGGGGGGACTAGCGGGAGAAATGAGCAGTTCTTC CASSSLGGGTSGRNEQFF
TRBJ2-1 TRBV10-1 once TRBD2 TGCGCCGGCAAACCTAGCGGGAACGCAAATGAGCAGTTCTTC CAGKPSGNANEQFF
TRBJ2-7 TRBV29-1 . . TGCAGCGCGGGGGACTTTCCCTACGAGCAGTACTTC CSAGDFPYEQYF
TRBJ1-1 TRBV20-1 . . TGCAGTGCTAGAGCAGGGCCATTGAAAGCTTTCTTT CSARAGPLKAFF
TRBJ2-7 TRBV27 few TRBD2 TGTGCCAGCATGGACGTTGATGGTAGCGGGACGGGCGGCTCCTACGAGCAGTACTTC CASMDVDGSGTGGSYEQYF